The 7 T cell receptor beta chains listed next were all sequenced from one sample in a study of siplizumab effects on memory and regulatory T cells. Profiling relied on immunoSEQ multiplex PCR, and the TCRdb table lists in-frame clones only, not all of them. The data contain 100,000 or so clones, approximately 94% of them singletons. The sample comprised Tregs sorted from blood. These receptors were collected from a human donor in good health.

V usage is TRBV30 and J usage is TRBJ2-7; D call uncertain. Germline loops: CDR1 GTSNPN, CDR2 SVGIG (reference sequence). The length of the CDR3 is 13 residues. Trimming cost V 0 bases and J 1 base, with 7 bases left between them. Written as DNA, the CDR3 is TGTGCCTGGAGTGTACTGAGTTCCTACGAGCAGTACTTC. Protein product: CAWSVLSSYEQYF.

This rearrangement joins TRBV28 to TRBJ2-7; 10 bases map to TRBD2. Germline-derived CDR1 and CDR2 are MDHEN and SYDVKM. The CDR3 spans 17 residues. Trimming at V came to 8 bases and at J to 0 bases, leaving 13 bases not matched to a gene. The CDR3 spells CASGTSGTPAHSYEQYF. The CDR3 DNA is TGTGCCAGCGGAACTAGCGGGACCCCTGCACACTCCTACGAGCAGTACTTC.

This chain joins TRBV9 and TRBJ2-1, with D perhaps given as TRBD1 or TRBD2 (5 bases each). Germline V gives CDR1 SGDLS, CDR2 YYNGEE. With 3 bases removed from V and 1 base from J, the gap between germline ends came to 11 bases. The CDR3 totals 15 residues. As DNA, the CDR3 is TGTGCCAGCAGCGGTGGGGGAAAATCCTACAATGAGCAGTTCTTC. This translates into CASSGGGKSYNEQFF.

The V gene is TRBV30, the J gene TRBJ1-5, with no clear D. Trimming cost V 0 bases and J 6 bases, with 9 bases left between them. The V gene's germline CDR1 is GTSNPN and CDR2 SVGIG (reference sequence). CDR3 length: 13 amino acids. The CDR3 sequence is CAWSVEAAQPQHF. The CDR3 nucleotides read TGTGCCTGGAGTGTAGAGGCTGCTCAGCCCCAGCATTTT.

CDR3 protein: CASSLILAGRGINEQFF. CDR3 in DNA: TGTGCCAGCAGTTTAATACTAGCGGGGAGGGGTATCAATGAGCAGTTCTTC. This chain uses TRBV27 with TRBJ2-1, with TRBD2 matching 10 bases. The V gene end was trimmed by 2 bases and the J gene end by 6 bases; junction bases not matched to a gene: 10. The CDR3 is 17 amino acids. Germline CDR1 reads MNHEY; CDR2 reads SMNVEV (reference sequence).

The CDR3: CASSKTGSSYNEQFF. The CDR3 DNA sequence: TGTGCCAGCAGTAAAACAGGGAGCTCCTACAATGAGCAGTTCTTC. This chain links TRBV25-1 with TRBJ2-1; the D gene is possibly TRBD1 (6 bases). From germline, CDR1 is MGHDK and CDR2 SYGVNS. There are 15 residues in the CDR3. V lost 5 bases and J lost 0, with 11 bases in between.

The CDR3 loop reads CAISIQVWETQYF. The CDR3 DNA sequence: TGTGCCATCAGTATTCAAGTCTGGGAGACCCAGTACTTC. This chain uses TRBV10-3 with TRBJ2-5; no definite D call. Trimming took off 5 bases at V and 5 bases at J, with 12 bases between the two ends. The CDR3 extends over 13 amino acids. CDR1 is ENHRY and CDR2 is SYGVKD in the germline V gene.